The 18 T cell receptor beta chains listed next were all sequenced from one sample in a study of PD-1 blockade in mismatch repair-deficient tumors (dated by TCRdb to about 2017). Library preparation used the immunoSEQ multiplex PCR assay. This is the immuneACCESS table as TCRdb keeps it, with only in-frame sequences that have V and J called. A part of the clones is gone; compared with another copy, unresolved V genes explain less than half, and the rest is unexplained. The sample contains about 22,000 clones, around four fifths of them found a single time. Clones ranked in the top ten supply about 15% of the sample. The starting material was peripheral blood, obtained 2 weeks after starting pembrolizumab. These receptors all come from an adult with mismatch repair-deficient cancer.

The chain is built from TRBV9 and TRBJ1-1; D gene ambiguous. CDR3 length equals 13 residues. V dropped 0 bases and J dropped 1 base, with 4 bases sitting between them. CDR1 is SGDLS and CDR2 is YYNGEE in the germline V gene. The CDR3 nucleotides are TGTGCCAGCAGCGTAGAACAGAACACTGAAGCTTTCTTT. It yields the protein CASSVEQNTEAFF.

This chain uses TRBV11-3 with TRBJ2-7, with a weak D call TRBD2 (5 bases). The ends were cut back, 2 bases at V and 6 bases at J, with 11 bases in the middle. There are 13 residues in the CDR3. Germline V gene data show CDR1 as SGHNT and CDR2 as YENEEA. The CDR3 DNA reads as TGTGCCAGCAGCTTACGGACCGAGGGCGAGCAGTACTTC. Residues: CASSLRTEGEQYF.

DNA for the CDR3: TGTGCCAGCAGTTCGAGACAGGGGGGCTACTCTGGGGCCAACGTCCTGACTTTC. Residues: CASSSRQGGYSGANVLTF. The chain recombines TRBV28 with TRBJ2-6, with 9 bases identical to TRBD1. CDR1 and CDR2 from the germline V gene are MDHEN and SYDVKM. CDR3 length equals 18 residues. Unmatched junction bases numbered 7, after V lost 4 bases and J lost 0 bases.

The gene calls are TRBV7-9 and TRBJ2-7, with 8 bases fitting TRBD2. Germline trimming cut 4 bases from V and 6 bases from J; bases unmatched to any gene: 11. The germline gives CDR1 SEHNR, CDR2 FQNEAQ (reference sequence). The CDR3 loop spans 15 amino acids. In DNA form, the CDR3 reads TGTGCCAGCAGCTCTAGGGGGGACGGGAGGGGCGAGCAGTACTTC. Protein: CASSSRGDGRGEQYF.

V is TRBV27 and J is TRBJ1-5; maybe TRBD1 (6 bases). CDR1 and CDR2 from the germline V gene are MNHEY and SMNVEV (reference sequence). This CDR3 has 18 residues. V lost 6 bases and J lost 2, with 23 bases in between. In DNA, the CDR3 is TGTGCCAGCAGAGTTTCAGGGGTTGATTTAAGCGGCAATCAGCCCCAGCATTTT. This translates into CASRVSGVDLSGNQPQHF.

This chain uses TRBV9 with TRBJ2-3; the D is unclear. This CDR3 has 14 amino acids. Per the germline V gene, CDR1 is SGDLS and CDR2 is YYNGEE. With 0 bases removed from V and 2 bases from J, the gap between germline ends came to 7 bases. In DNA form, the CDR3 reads TGTGCCAGCAGCGTAGAAGCAGACACAGATACGCAGTATTTT. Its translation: CASSVEADTDTQYF.

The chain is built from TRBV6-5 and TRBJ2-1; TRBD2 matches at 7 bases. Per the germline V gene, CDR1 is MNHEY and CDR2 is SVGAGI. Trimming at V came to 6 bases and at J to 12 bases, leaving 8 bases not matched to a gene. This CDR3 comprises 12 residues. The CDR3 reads CASSPRGEMQFF. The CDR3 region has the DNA TGTGCCAGCAGCCCTCGGGGGGAGATGCAGTTCTTC.

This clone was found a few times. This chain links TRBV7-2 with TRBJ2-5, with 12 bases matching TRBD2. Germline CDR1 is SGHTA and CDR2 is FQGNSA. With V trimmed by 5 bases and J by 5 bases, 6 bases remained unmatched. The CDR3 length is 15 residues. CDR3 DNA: TGTGCCAGCAGCGCCAGACTAGCGGGAGTGGAGACCCAGTACTTC. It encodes CASSARLAGVETQYF.

The CDR3 reads CASSLIGGQETQYF. CDR3 bases: TGTGCCAGCAGCTTAATTGGGGGGCAAGAGACCCAGTACTTC. V is TRBV7-9 and J is TRBJ2-5; D is perhaps TRBD2 (6 bases). This CDR3 is 14 amino acids long. Germline lookup yields CDR1 SEHNR and CDR2 FQNEAQ (reference sequence). The V gene lost 2 bases and the J gene lost 2 bases, with 9 bases spanning the gap.

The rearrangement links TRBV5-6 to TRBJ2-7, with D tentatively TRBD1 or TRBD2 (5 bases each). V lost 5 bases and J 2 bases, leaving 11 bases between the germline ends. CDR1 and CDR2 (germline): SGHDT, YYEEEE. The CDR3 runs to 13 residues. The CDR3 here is CASSPGLAYEQYF. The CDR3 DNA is TGTGCCAGCAGTCCGGGGCTGGCCTACGAGCAGTACTTC.

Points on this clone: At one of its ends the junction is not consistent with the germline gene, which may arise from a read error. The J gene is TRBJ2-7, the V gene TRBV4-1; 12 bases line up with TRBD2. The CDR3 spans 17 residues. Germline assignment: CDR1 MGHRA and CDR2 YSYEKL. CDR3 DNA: TGCGCCAGCAGCCAAGTGACTCGACTAGCGGGAGCGCGATCTCCTTTATTC. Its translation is CASSQVTRLAGARSPLF.

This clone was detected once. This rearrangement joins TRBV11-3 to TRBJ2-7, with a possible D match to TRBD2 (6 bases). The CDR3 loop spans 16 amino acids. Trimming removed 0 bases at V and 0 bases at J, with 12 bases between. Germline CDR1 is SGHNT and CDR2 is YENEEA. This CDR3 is CASSLEGFGSSYEQYF. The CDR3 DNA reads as TGTGCCAGCAGCTTAGAGGGTTTCGGGAGCTCCTACGAGCAGTACTTC. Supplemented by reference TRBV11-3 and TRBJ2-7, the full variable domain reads EAGVVQSPRYKIIEKKQPVAFWCNPISGHNTLYWYLQNLGQGPELLIRYENEEAVDDSQLPKDRFSAERLKGVDSTLKIQPAELGDSAVYLCASSLEGFGSSYEQYFGPGTRLTVT.

This CDR3 reads CASHRLAGVGETQYF. In DNA form, the CDR3 reads TGTGCCAGCCATCGATTAGCGGGAGTGGGAGAGACCCAGTACTTC. The chain links TRBV6-1 to TRBJ2-5; 9 nucleotides line up with TRBD2. The V gene end was trimmed by 8 bases and the J gene end by 4 bases; junction bases not matched to a gene: 11. This CDR3 region has 15 residues. Per the germline V gene, CDR1 is MNHNS and CDR2 is SASEGT.

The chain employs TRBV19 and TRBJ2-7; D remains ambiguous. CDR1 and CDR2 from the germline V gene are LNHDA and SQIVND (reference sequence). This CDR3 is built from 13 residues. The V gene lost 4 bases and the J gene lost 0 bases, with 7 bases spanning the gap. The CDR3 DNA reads TGTGCCAGTAGTAGAACTAACTCCTACGAGCAGTACTTC. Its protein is CASSRTNSYEQYF.

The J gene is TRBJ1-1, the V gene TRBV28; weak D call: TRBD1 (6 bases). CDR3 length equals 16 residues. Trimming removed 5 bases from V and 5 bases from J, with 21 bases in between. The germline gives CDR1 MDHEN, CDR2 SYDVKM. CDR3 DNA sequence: TGTGCCAGCAGTCCGCTTCCTGGGGGGCAGGAGACTGAAGCTTTCTTT. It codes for CASSPLPGGQETEAFF.

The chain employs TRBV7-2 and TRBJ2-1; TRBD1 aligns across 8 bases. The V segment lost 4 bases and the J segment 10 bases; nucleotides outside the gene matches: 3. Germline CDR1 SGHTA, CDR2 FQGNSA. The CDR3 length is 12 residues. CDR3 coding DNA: TGTGCCAGCAGCTCAAGGACAGGGGAGCAGTTCTTC. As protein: CASSSRTGEQFF.

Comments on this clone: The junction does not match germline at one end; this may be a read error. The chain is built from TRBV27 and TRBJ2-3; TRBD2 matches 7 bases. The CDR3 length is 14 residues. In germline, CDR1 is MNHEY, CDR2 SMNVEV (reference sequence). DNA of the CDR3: TGTGCGAGCAAGTCTAGCGGTCTCACAGATACGCAGTATTTT. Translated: CASKSSGLTDTQYF.

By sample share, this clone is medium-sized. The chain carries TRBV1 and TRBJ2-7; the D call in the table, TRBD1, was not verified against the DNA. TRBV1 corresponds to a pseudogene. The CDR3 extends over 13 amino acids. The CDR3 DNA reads TGCACCAGCAGCTGGGACAGCACCTACGAGCAGTACTTC. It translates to CTSSWDSTYEQYF.